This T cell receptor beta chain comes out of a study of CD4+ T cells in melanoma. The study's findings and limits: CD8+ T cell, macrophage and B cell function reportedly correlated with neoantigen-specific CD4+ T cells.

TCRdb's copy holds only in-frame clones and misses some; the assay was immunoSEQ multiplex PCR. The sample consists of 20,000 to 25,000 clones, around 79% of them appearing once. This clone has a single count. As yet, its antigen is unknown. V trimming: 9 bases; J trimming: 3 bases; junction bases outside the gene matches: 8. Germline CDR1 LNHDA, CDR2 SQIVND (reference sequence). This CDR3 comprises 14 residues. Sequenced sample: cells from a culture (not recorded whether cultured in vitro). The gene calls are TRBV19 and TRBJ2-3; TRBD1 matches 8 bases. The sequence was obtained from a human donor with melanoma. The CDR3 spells CASDRGGRTDTQYF. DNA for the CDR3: TGTGCCAGCGACAGGGGAGGTAGGACAGATACGCAGTATTTT.